Listed below are T cell receptor beta chains from one sample, sequenced in a study of a mutant IDH1 vaccine in newly diagnosed glioma. Sequencing used immunoSEQ multiplex PCR; TCRdb keeps in-frame clones, though not all of them. The table records over 65,000 clones, roughly 84% of them present only once. For these receptors, no antigen is known. The sample here was PBMCs, taken from a glioma patient whose treatment included an IDH1 peptide vaccine. These receptors were collected from a man between 18 and 29 years old with glioma. Each CDR3 is given with its conserved first and last residue. D genes are given only for firm matches. The size entry is marked missing in some rows and otherwise reads once, few, many or a size class.

D: TRBD1; size: once; V: TRBV4-3; J: TRBJ1-6; DNA: TGCGCCAGCAGCGCACAAGAGGGACAGGGAGGCTCACCCCTCCACTTT; CDR3: CASSAQEGQGGSPLHF
D: -; size: -; V: TRBV15; J: TRBJ2-6; DNA: TGTGCCACCAGCAGGTTAGGGTCTGGGGCCAACGTCCTGACTTTC; CDR3: CATSRLGSGANVLTF
D: TRBD1; size: -; V: TRBV6-5; J: TRBJ1-2; DNA: TGTGCCAGCAGCACACAGGGGGCGCCTAACTATGGCTACACCTTC; CDR3: CASSTQGAPNYGYTF
D: -; size: once; V: TRBV20-1; J: TRBJ1-2; DNA: TGCAGTGCTCCAGGGCGTTATGGCTACACCTTC; CDR3: CSAPGRYGYTF
D: -; size: -; V: TRBV10-3; J: TRBJ2-5; DNA: TGTGCCATCAGCCTACTAGAACAAGAGACCCAGTACTTC; CDR3: CAISLLEQETQYF
D: -; size: -; V: TRBV19; J: TRBJ1-5; DNA: TGTGCCAGTAGTGTACAGGGAAATAGCAATCAGCCCCAGCATTTT; CDR3: CASSVQGNSNQPQHF
D: -; size: once; V: TRBV7-9; J: TRBJ2-2; DNA: TGTGCCAGCAGCTTAGGAACGCCCGGGGAGCTGTTTTTT; CDR3: CASSLGTPGELFF
D: TRBD1; size: once; V: TRBV29-1; J: TRBJ2-4; DNA: TGCAGCGCTGACAGGGTGGAGGACATTCAGTACTTC; CDR3: CSADRVEDIQYF
D: -; size: once; V: TRBV19; J: TRBJ1-2; DNA: TGTGCCAGTAGTTGGTGGGAAGGGGACCCCTATGGCTACACCTTC; CDR3: CASSWWEGDPYGYTF
D: -; size: -; V: TRBV18; J: TRBJ2-7; DNA: TGTGCCAGCTCACCAAGGGCGCCCGAGATTCGCTACGAGCAGTACTTC; CDR3: CASSPRAPEIRYEQYF
D: TRBD2; size: once; V: TRBV4-2; J: TRBJ2-3; DNA: TGTGCCAGCAGCCAAGCTAGCGGGATTAGCACAGATACGCAGTATTTT; CDR3: CASSQASGISTDTQYF
D: -; size: once; V: TRBV7-2; J: TRBJ1-3; DNA: TGTGCCAGCAGCTTAGATAGACAAAGTGGCGCCATATATTTT; CDR3: CASSLDRQSGAIYF
D: -; size: -; V: TRBV7-7; J: TRBJ2-5; DNA: TGTGCTAGCAGCTCCGACAGGCAAGAGACCCAGTACTTC; CDR3: CASSSDRQETQYF
D: -; size: -; V: TRBV7-2; J: TRBJ2-2; DNA: TGTGCCAGCAGCTCCTCGATCCTCACCGGGGAGCTGTTTTTT; CDR3: CASSSSILTGELFF
D: TRBD1; size: -; V: TRBV6-5; J: TRBJ2-3; DNA: TGTGCCAGCAGTTACCAGGGGGCTAGCACAGATACGCAGTATTTT; CDR3: CASSYQGASTDTQYF
D: -; size: -; V: TRBV19; J: TRBJ1-2; DNA: TGTGCCAGTAGTAGCTGGCCCCGGCGGACCTATGGCTACACCTTC; CDR3: CASSSWPRRTYGYTF
D: -; size: -; V: TRBV5-6; J: TRBJ2-7; DNA: TGTGCCAGCAGCTTGATGGGAGTATCCTACGAGCAGTACTTC; CDR3: CASSLMGVSYEQYF
D: TRBD1; size: -; V: TRBV10-1; J: TRBJ2-7; DNA: TGCGCCAGCAGTGGCCCCCCTAAGGACAGGCTCCAGAACGAGCAGTACTTC; CDR3: CASSGPPKDRLQNEQYF
D: TRBD1; size: -; V: TRBV6-5; J: TRBJ1-6; DNA: TGTGCCAGCAGTTATTGGACAGGAAATAATTCACCCCTCCACTTT; CDR3: CASSYWTGNNSPLHF
D: TRBD1; size: -; V: TRBV7-6; J: TRBJ2-7; DNA: TGTGCCAGCAGCCAGGGGGTCTCCGAGCAGTACTTC; CDR3: CASSQGVSEQYF
D: TRBD1; size: -; V: TRBV7-9; J: TRBJ2-7; DNA: TGTGCCAGCAGCCTAGAAATTCCGGGACAGTCTTTCTACGAGCAGTACTTC; CDR3: CASSLEIPGQSFYEQYF
D: TRBD1; size: -; V: TRBV4-1; J: TRBJ2-7; DNA: TGCGCCAGCAGCCGCCAACCGACAGGGGAAAATGCCTACGAGCAGTACTTC; CDR3: CASSRQPTGENAYEQYF
D: TRBD1; size: -; V: TRBV7-2; J: TRBJ1-4; DNA: TGTGCCAGCAGCCTAAGGACAGGGAGGAATGAAAAACTGTTTTTT; CDR3: CASSLRTGRNEKLFF
D: TRBD1; size: -; V: TRBV6-4; J: TRBJ2-1; DNA: TGTGCCAGCAGGGCAGGGGGCCTGTTGTTCTTC; CDR3: CASRAGGLLFF
D: -; size: -; V: TRBV7-2; J: TRBJ1-1; DNA: TGTGCCAGCAGCTTAGAAGTCACCTTGAACACTGAAGCTTTCTTT; CDR3: CASSLEVTLNTEAFF
D: -; size: -; V: TRBV30; J: TRBJ1-4; DNA: TGTGCCTGGAGTCCCCAGACGGTGAGGAATGAAAAACTGTTTTTT; CDR3: CAWSPQTVRNEKLFF
D: -; size: -; V: TRBV7-2; J: TRBJ1-3; DNA: TGTGCCAGCAGCTCCTCCGGGGGGACTGGAAACACCATATATTTT; CDR3: CASSSSGGTGNTIYF
D: TRBD1; size: -; V: TRBV7-6; J: TRBJ2-6; DNA: TGTGCCAGCAGCGACAGGGTTGGAGGGGCCAACGTCCTGACTTTC; CDR3: CASSDRVGGANVLTF
D: -; size: -; V: TRBV5-1; J: TRBJ1-1; DNA: TGCGCCAGCAGCTTGGCGGTTGGGGGGCTTGGGGACACTGAAGCTTTCTTT; CDR3: CASSLAVGGLGDTEAFF
D: TRBD1; size: -; V: TRBV5-1; J: TRBJ2-7; DNA: TGCGCCAGCAGCCCCGACAGGGTAGTGGCCGAGCAGTACTTC; CDR3: CASSPDRVVAEQYF
D: TRBD1; size: -; V: TRBV5-1; J: TRBJ2-7; DNA: TGCGCCAGCAGCCTCTCGGGACAGGGTTACGAGCAGTACTTC; CDR3: CASSLSGQGYEQYF
D: TRBD1; size: -; V: TRBV5-1; J: TRBJ1-2; DNA: TGCGCCAGCAGCGGACAGGGGAATGGCTACACCTTC; CDR3: CASSGQGNGYTF
D: -; size: -; V: TRBV7-9; J: TRBJ1-6; DNA: TGTGCCAGCAGCTTAAGTAGGGGGAGCTCCTATAATTCACCCCTCCACTTT; CDR3: CASSLSRGSSYNSPLHF
D: -; size: -; V: TRBV28; J: TRBJ2-7; DNA: TGTGCCAGCGAACTTAGCTACGAGCAGTACTTC; CDR3: CASELSYEQYF
D: -; size: -; V: TRBV6-1; J: TRBJ1-3; DNA: TGTGCCAGCAGTGGTCCGAGCTCTGGAAACACCATATATTTT; CDR3: CASSGPSSGNTIYF
D: TRBD2; size: -; V: TRBV9; J: TRBJ2-1; DNA: TGTGCCAGCAGCGTAGATGCTAGCGGGAGGTTGGGCACCAATGAGCAGTTCTTC; CDR3: CASSVDASGRLGTNEQFF
D: TRBD1; size: -; V: TRBV28; J: TRBJ1-2; DNA: TGTGCCAGCAGCCCTCCGACAGGGTATGGCTACACCTTC; CDR3: CASSPPTGYGYTF
D: -; size: once; V: TRBV6-6; J: TRBJ1-3; DNA: TGTGCCAGCACAATACTCAGAAACTCCCGAGGAAACACCATATATTTT; CDR3: CASTILRNSRGNTIYF
D: TRBD1; size: -; V: TRBV6-5; J: TRBJ2-1; DNA: TGTGCCAGCAGTTACGCGTTGGACAGGGGAAATGAGCAGTTCTTC; CDR3: CASSYALDRGNEQFF
D: -; size: -; V: TRBV11-1; J: TRBJ2-5; DNA: TGTGCCAGCAGTCCTCGCCAGGGCGGAGAGACCCAGTACTTC; CDR3: CASSPRQGGETQYF
D: -; size: once; V: TRBV7-9; J: TRBJ1-2; DNA: TGTGCCAGCAGCTTAGCGTCCCTCTATGGCTACACCTTC; CDR3: CASSLASLYGYTF
D: -; size: few; V: TRBV4-2; J: TRBJ1-5; DNA: TGTGCCAGCAGCCAATCCAAGGATCAGCCCCAGCATTTT; CDR3: CASSQSKDQPQHF
D: TRBD1; size: -; V: TRBV4-3; J: TRBJ2-1; DNA: TGCGCCAGCAGCCAAGCTTGGGGACAGCCATTTGGCTACAATGAGCAGTTCTTC; CDR3: CASSQAWGQPFGYNEQFF
D: -; size: -; V: TRBV11-2; J: TRBJ2-7; DNA: TGTGCCAGCAGCCGCATCGGCGGATCATACGAGCAGTACTTC; CDR3: CASSRIGGSYEQYF
D: TRBD1; size: -; V: TRBV4-1; J: TRBJ2-4; DNA: TGCGCCAGCAGCAGCAGGGGGCCGAATACCGGTCTAGCCAAAAACATTCAGTACTTC; CDR3: CASSSRGPNTGLAKNIQYF
D: TRBD2; size: -; V: TRBV10-3; J: TRBJ2-1; DNA: TGTGCCATCAGTGAGTTCGGACTAGCGGACTCCTACAATGAGCAGTTCTTC; CDR3: CAISEFGLADSYNEQFF
D: TRBD2; size: -; V: TRBV7-3; J: TRBJ2-1; DNA: TGTGCCAGCAGCTTATCCGGTCGGGGGGGTGGCTTCATGTCTGCCTACAATGAGCAGTTCTTC; CDR3: CASSLSGRGGGFMSAYNEQFF
D: TRBD1; size: -; V: TRBV19; J: TRBJ2-3; DNA: TGTGCCAGTAGCATAGGAAACAGGGGGGTCGCAGATACGCAGTATTTT; CDR3: CASSIGNRGVADTQYF
D: TRBD1; size: once; V: TRBV2; J: TRBJ2-3; DNA: TGTGCCAGCAGTGGGGGGACAGGGCTCACAGATACGCAGTATTTT; CDR3: CASSGGTGLTDTQYF
D: -; size: once; V: TRBV28; J: TRBJ1-5; DNA: TGTGCCAGCACCATGGCCCTTTGGCCCCAGCATTTT; CDR3: CASTMALWPQHF
D: -; size: -; V: TRBV7-8; J: TRBJ1-5; DNA: TGTGCCAGCAGCCCCTTGTTGACAGTCAATCAGCCCCAGCATTTT; CDR3: CASSPLLTVNQPQHF
D: TRBD1; size: -; V: TRBV6-9; J: TRBJ1-5; DNA: TGTGCCAGCAGTTCCCTGACAGGGTATAGCAATCAGCCCCAGCATTTT; CDR3: CASSSLTGYSNQPQHF
D: -; size: -; V: TRBV20-1; J: TRBJ1-2; DNA: TGCAGTGCCCCCCCATCCTATGGCTACACCTTC; CDR3: CSAPPSYGYTF
D: -; size: -; V: TRBV27; J: TRBJ1-1; DNA: TGTGCCAGCAGGCCAACAGGGTCTGGGACTGAAGCTTTCTTT; CDR3: CASRPTGSGTEAFF
D: TRBD2; size: -; V: TRBV9; J: TRBJ2-7; DNA: TGTGCCAGCAGCGTGGTAGCGGGAACCTACGAGCAGTACTTC; CDR3: CASSVVAGTYEQYF